This TCR beta chain was recorded in a study of blood T cell repertoires in COVID-19. Study in general: Samples taken during acute and convalescent COVID-19 were collected in the United States, Italy and Spain. The analysed material was cDNA or gDNA that came from T cells, B-cell-depleted T cells, or PBMCs.

Source study methods: Nucleated cell counts were estimated from reference gene primer amplification. Some clones are missing from TCRdb's copy, which holds only in-frame ones; the method was immunoSEQ multiplex PCR. Clone size and the V and J calls come from that table; the DNA yielded D and trimming. The sample has over 35,000 clones; around 83% are singletons. Sequencing input: peripheral blood. This receptor was obtained from a human donor with acute or convalescent COVID-19. The donor label of this sample is uncertain.

The CDR3 protein is CASSQAGTGANVLTF. As DNA, the CDR3 is TGTGCCAGTAGTCAGGCAGGGACTGGGGCCAACGTCCTGACTTTC. This chain joins TRBV19 and TRBJ2-6; D may be TRBD1 (5 bases). Between the trimmed V and J ends, which lost 5 bases and 2 bases, there was a span of 10 bases. From germline, CDR1 is LNHDA and CDR2 SQIVND (reference sequence). The CDR3 is 15 amino acids.